This entry lists 18 T cell receptor beta chains sequenced from one sample in a study of T cells in Graves' hyperthyroidism and ophthalmopathy. TCR beta CDR3 regions were amplified from RNA transcripts. The TCR CDR3 first-round RT-PCR relied on the HTBI primer set. TCRdb re-derived calls from the multiplex PCR reads in MiXCR, one entry per CDR3 protein. In the table there are about half a million distinct CDR3 sequences, under 25% of which are singletons. The specimen sequenced was blood. The source is a woman aged 65 to 85 with Graves' ophthalmopathy.

This clonotype was recorded at least ten times. The rearrangement links TRBV14 to TRBJ1-2; D not certain. The CDR3 has 14 residues. Germline V gene lookup returns CDR1 SGHDN and CDR2 FVKESK. The ends were cut back, 4 bases at V and 6 bases at J, with 15 bases in the middle. CDR3 in DNA: TGTGCCAGCAGCCTTTCAGGCCAGAACGATGGCTACACCTTC. This codes for CASSLSGQNDGYTF.

The chain couples TRBV5-4 to TRBJ1-2; 8 nucleotides align to TRBD1. The CDR3 consists of 16 residues. The trim removed 3 bases at V and 4 bases at J, leaving 11 bases unmatched. Per the germline V gene, CDR1 is SGHNT and CDR2 is YYREEE (reference sequence). The DNA of the CDR3 is TGTGCCAGCAGCTCGCCCTTGGCAGGGGGCAGCTATGGCTACACCTTC. Translated, it gives CASSSPLAGGSYGYTF.

The chain carries TRBV7-9 and TRBJ2-5; 7 positions agree with TRBD1. The CDR3 has 15 residues. In germline, CDR1 is SEHNR, CDR2 FQNEAQ (reference sequence). With 3 bases clipped from V and 1 base from J, the junction kept 5 bases outside the gene matches. CDR3 protein: CASSLGAGGQETQYF. CDR3 DNA sequence: TGTGCCAGCAGCTTGGGGGCAGGGGGCCAAGAGACCCAGTACTTC.

CDR3 residues: CASSPSLGGTEAFF. The CDR3 DNA reads TGTGCCAGCTCACCATCCTTAGGGGGCACTGAAGCTTTCTTT. This sequence joins TRBV18 and TRBJ1-1, with D possibly TRBD1 on 6 matching bases. V was trimmed by 2 bases and J by 4 bases, leaving 11 bases between them. This CDR3 has 14 amino acids. CDR1 and CDR2 from the germline V gene are KGHSH and LQKENI.

Many counts were recorded for this clonotype. The chain is built from TRBV28 and TRBJ2-5; weak D call: TRBD1 (5 bases). The CDR3 length is 14 residues. Trimming left V 7 bases short and J 2 bases short, with 14 bases between. The germline V gene has CDR1 MDHEN and CDR2 SYDVKM. As DNA, the CDR3 is TGTGCCAGCACTTTGGCTGGGGCACAAGAGACCCAGTACTTC. Translation gives CASTLAGAQETQYF.

This clonotype was seen only a few times. The chain couples TRBV20-1 to TRBJ2-7, with 9 bases fitting TRBD2. Germline V lookup: CDR1 DFQATT, CDR2 SNEGSKA (reference sequence). The length of the CDR3 is 13 residues. The V and J ends lost 6 bases and 4 bases, in that order; junction bases with no gene match: 7. The CDR3 nucleotides are TGCAGTGCCGCGGGGGGGCCTGGGTACGAGCAGTACTTC. It yields the protein CSAAGGPGYEQYF.

The chain has TRBV25-1 and TRBJ2-3, with D perhaps matching TRBD2 (6 bases). Germline-derived CDR1 and CDR2 are MGHDK and SYGVNS. With 11 bases removed from V and 6 bases from J, the gap between germline ends came to 21 bases. The CDR3 is 14 residues long. As DNA, the CDR3 is TGTGCCGCGCGCCCGTCGGGAGTCGGGGATACGCAGTATTTT. It translates to CAARPSGVGDTQYF.

This clonotype was detected a few times. V is TRBV28 and J is TRBJ2-1; 7 bases map to TRBD1. Losses at the gene ends were 8 bases for V and 7 bases for J; bases not matched to a gene: 20. The CDR3 is made up of 17 amino acids. Germline lookup yields CDR1 MDHEN and CDR2 SYDVKM. Here the CDR3 reads CASPPSQLGGLENEQFF. The CDR3 DNA follows: TGTGCCAGCCCCCCTAGTCAATTAGGGGGCCTGGAGAATGAGCAGTTCTTC.

V usage is TRBV7-2 and J usage is TRBJ2-2, with TRBD1 identical over 8 bases. V was pared by 1 base and J by 2 bases, with 9 bases of the junction left unmatched. Germline V gene lookup returns CDR1 SGHTA and CDR2 FQGNSA. There are 18 residues in the CDR3. The CDR3 nucleotides read TGTGCCAGCAGCTTAGGCTGGGACAGGCGAATCAACACCGGGGAGCTGTTTTTT. Its protein product is CASSLGWDRRINTGELFF.

This clonotype turned up a few times. The genes are TRBV6-6 and TRBJ1-2, with 7 bases identical to TRBD1. The CDR3 is made up of 15 amino acids. Trimming took 0 bases from V and 3 from J; bases not matched to a gene: 4. Germline assignment: CDR1 MNHNY and CDR2 SVGAGI (reference sequence). The CDR3 reads CASSYSNRGHYGYTF. The CDR3 DNA is TGTGCCAGCAGTTACTCGAACAGGGGACACTATGGCTACACCTTC.

The chain has TRBV2 and TRBJ1-2; no clear D. Trimming shortened V by 4 bases and J by 6 bases, and 21 bases separated the two germline ends. CDR1 and CDR2 (germline): SNHLY, FYNNEI. There are 16 residues in the CDR3. Written as DNA, the CDR3 is TGTGCCAGCAGTGTGTCAAGGCTGTCCCTGAGAGATGGCTACACCTTC. Its translation is CASSVSRLSLRDGYTF. The variable domain in full, completed from reference TRBV2 and TRBJ1-2, reads EPEVTQTPSHQVTQMGQEVILRCVPISNHLYFYWYRQILGQKVEFLVSFYNNEISEKSEIFDDQFSVERPDGSNFTLKIRSTKLEDSAMYFCASSVSRLSLRDGYTFGSGTRLTVV.

V gene TRBV5-4 combines with J gene TRBJ2-2, with 11 positions matching TRBD2. The length of the CDR3 is 16 residues. The ends lost 4 bases at V and 6 bases at J; junction bases unmatched: 8. The germline V gene has CDR1 SGHNT and CDR2 YYREEE (reference sequence). CDR3 nucleotides: TGTGCCAGCAGCCCCCTTTTAGCGGGAGGGCCCGGGGAGCTGTTTTTT. Translation gives CASSPLLAGGPGELFF.

This clonotype was observed a few times. This chain joins TRBV28 and TRBJ1-3, with D unresolved. V dropped 6 bases and J dropped 0 bases, with 12 bases sitting between them. Germline CDR1 MDHEN, CDR2 SYDVKM. The CDR3 covers 15 residues. The CDR3 nucleotides read TGTGCCAGCAGCGTCATTCCTTACTCTGGAAACACCATATATTTT. Amino acids: CASSVIPYSGNTIYF. The entire variable domain, with the rest obtained from reference TRBV28 and TRBJ1-3, is as follows: DVKVTQSSRYLVKRTGEKVFLECVQDMDHENMFWYRQDPGLGLRLIYFSYDVKMKEKGDIPEGYSVSREKKERFSLILESASTNQTSMYLCASSVIPYSGNTIYFGEGSWLTVV.

The V call is TRBV7-2, the J call TRBJ1-6, with D possibly being TRBD1 (5 bases). The CDR3 runs to 14 residues. V was clipped by 6 bases and J by 8 bases, with 14 bases between them. Germline CDR1 SGHTA, CDR2 FQGNSA. The CDR3 protein is CASRSGFGDSPLHF. The CDR3 DNA sequence: TGTGCCAGCAGATCAGGGTTTGGAGATTCACCCCTCCACTTT.

This chain uses TRBV7-3 with TRBJ2-7; D is unclear. CDR1 is SGHTA and CDR2 is FQGTGA in the germline V gene. The V gene lost 5 bases and the J gene lost 6 bases, with 14 bases spanning the gap. The CDR3 is 13 residues long. The chain's CDR3 is CASSQGKGSEQYF. CDR3 nucleotide sequence: TGTGCCAGCAGCCAAGGTAAAGGGTCCGAGCAGTACTTC.

This chain links TRBV19 with TRBJ2-5; D is unclear. CDR1 and CDR2 (germline): LNHDA, SQIVND (reference sequence). V was cut by 10 bases and J by 5 bases, with 17 bases left in between. The CDR3 covers 13 residues. CDR3 sequence (DNA): TGTGCCACCCGCACAGAAGGAACGGAGACCCAGTACTTC. Its protein is CATRTEGTETQYF.

The J gene is TRBJ2-3, the V gene TRBV24-1, with D maybe TRBD2 (6 bases). Germline-derived CDR1 and CDR2 are KGHDR and SFDVKD. This CDR3 is 16 amino acids long. Trimming left V 3 bases short and J 6 bases short, with 18 bases between. CDR3 amino acids: CATSDIGGTMRDTQYF. In DNA, the CDR3 is TGTGCCACCAGTGATATCGGCGGGACCATGCGGGATACGCAGTATTTT.

This chain's CDR3 is CASSTDSGPYGYTF. The DNA for the CDR3 is TGTGCCAGTAGTACGGACTCCGGACCCTATGGCTACACCTTC. This rearrangement joins TRBV19 to TRBJ1-2; D is undetermined. Trimming stripped 4 bases from V and 4 bases from J, with 13 bases between. Germline V gene data show CDR1 as LNHDA and CDR2 as SQIVND (reference sequence). This CDR3 contains 14 residues.